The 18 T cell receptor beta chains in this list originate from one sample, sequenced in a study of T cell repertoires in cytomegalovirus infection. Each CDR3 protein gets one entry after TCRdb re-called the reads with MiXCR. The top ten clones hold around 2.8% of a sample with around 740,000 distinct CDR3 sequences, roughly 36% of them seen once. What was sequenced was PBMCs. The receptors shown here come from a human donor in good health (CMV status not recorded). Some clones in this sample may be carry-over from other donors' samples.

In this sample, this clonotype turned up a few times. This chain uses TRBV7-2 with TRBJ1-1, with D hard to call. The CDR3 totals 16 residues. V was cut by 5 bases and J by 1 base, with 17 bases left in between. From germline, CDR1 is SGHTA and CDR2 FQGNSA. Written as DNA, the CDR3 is TGTGCCAGCAGCCCACTGGGCCGCAAAAAGAACACTGAAGCTTTCTTT. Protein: CASSPLGRKKNTEAFF.

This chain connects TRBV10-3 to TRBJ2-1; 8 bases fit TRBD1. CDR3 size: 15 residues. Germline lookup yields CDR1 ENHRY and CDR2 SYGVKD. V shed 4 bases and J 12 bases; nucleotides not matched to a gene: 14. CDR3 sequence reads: CAISAPGQASMGQFF. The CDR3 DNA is TGTGCCATCAGTGCACCGGGACAGGCTTCAATGGGGCAGTTCTTC.

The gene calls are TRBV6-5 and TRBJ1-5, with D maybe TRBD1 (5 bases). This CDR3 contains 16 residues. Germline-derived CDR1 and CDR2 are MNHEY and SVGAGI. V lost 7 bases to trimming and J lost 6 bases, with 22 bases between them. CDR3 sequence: CASTERDPRAGQPQHF. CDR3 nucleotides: TGTGCCAGCACCGAGAGGGACCCAAGGGCGGGTCAGCCCCAGCATTTT.

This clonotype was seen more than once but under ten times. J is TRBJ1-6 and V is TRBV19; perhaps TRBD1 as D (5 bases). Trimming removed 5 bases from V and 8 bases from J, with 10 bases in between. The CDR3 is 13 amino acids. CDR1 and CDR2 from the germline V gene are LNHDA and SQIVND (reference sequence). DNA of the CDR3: TGTGCCAGTAGTCCGCTGGGGGATTCACCCCTCCACTTT. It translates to CASSPLGDSPLHF.

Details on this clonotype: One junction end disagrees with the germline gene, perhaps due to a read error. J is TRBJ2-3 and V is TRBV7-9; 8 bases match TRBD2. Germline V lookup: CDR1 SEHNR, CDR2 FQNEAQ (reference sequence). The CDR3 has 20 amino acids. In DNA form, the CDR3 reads TGTGCCAGCAGCTTAGAAGCAGGGAAAGCGGGAGATCGGGACCGCCCGGCGCAGTATTGG. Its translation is CASSLEAGKAGDRDRPAQYW.

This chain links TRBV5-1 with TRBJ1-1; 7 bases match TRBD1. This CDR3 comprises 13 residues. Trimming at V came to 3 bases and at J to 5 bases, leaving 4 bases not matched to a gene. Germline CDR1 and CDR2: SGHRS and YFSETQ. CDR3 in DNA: TGCGCCAGCAGCTGGGGACAGCAGACTGAAGCTTTCTTT. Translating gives CASSWGQQTEAFF.

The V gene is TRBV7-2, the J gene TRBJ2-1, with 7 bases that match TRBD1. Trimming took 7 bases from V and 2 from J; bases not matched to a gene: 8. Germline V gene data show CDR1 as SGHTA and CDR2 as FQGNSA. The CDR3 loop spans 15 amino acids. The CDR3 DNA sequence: TGTGCCAGCACCTCTAGGGGACAGACCTACAATGAGCAGTTCTTC. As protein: CASTSRGQTYNEQFF.

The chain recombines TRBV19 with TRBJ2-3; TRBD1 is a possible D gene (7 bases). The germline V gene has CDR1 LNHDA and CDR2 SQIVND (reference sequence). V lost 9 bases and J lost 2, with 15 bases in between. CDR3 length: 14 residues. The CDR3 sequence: CASSGGGITDTQYF. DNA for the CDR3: TGTGCCAGCTCTGGAGGGGGCATCACAGATACGCAGTATTTT.

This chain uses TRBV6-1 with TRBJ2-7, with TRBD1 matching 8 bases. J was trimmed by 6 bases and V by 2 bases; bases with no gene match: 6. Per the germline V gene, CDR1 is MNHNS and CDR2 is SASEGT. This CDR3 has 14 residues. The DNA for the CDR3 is TGTGCCAGCAGTGAAATCGGACAGGGAGGCGAGCAGTACTTC. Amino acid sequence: CASSEIGQGGEQYF.

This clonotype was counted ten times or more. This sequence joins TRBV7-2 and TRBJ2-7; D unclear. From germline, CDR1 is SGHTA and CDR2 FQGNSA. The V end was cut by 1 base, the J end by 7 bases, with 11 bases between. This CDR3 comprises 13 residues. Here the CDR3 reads CASSLGPLGEQYF. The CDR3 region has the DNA TGTGCCAGCAGCTTAGGGCCGCTAGGGGAGCAGTACTTC.

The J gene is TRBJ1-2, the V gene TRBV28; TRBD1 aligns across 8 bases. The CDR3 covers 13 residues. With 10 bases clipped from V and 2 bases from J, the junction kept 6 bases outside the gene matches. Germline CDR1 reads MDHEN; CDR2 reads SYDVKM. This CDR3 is CATETGANYGYTF. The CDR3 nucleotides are TGTGCCACCGAGACAGGGGCGAACTATGGCTACACCTTC.

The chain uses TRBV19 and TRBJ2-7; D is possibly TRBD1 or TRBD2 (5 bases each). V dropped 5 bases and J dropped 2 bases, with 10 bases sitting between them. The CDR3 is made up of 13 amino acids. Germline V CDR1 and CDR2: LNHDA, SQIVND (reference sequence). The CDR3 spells CASSHQGPYEQYF. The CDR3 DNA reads TGTGCCAGTAGTCATCAGGGACCCTACGAGCAGTACTTC. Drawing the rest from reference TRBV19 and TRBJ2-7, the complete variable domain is DGGITQSPKYLFRKEGQNVTLSCEQNLNHDAMYWYRQDPGQGLRLIYYSQIVNDFQKGDIAEGYSVSREKKESFPLTVTSAQKNPTAFYLCASSHQGPYEQYFGPGTRLTVT.

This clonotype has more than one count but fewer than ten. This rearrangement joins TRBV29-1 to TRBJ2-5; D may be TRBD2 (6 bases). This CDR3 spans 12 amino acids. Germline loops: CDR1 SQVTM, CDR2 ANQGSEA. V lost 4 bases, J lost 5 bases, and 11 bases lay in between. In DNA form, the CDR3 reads TGCAGCGTTGGGCCGGAGGGGGAGACCCAGTACTTC. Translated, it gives CSVGPEGETQYF. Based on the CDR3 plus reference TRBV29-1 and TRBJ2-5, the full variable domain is SAVISQKPSRDICQRGTSLTIQCQVDSQVTMMFWYRQQPGQSLTLIATANQGSEATYESGFVIDKFPISRPNLTFSTLTVSNMSPEDSSIYLCSVGPEGETQYFGPGTRLLVL.

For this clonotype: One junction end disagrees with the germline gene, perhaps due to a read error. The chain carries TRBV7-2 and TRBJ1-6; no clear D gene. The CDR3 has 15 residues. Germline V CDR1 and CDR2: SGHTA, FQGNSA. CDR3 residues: CASRLMADYNSPHHF. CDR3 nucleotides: TGTGCCAGCAGATTAATGGCGGACTATAATTCACCCCACCACTTT.

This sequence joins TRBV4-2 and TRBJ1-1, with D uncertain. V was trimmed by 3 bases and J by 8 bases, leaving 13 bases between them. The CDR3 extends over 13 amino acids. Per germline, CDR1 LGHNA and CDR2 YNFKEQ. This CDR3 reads CASSHEPTEEAFF. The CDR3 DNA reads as TGTGCCAGCAGCCACGAACCGACCGAGGAAGCTTTCTTT.

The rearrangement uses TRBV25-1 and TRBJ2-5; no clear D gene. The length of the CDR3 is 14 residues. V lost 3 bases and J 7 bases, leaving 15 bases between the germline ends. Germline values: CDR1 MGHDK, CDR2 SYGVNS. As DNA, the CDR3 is TGTGCCAGCAGTGATGAAACCCCAAAGGTGACCCAGTACTTC. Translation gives CASSDETPKVTQYF.

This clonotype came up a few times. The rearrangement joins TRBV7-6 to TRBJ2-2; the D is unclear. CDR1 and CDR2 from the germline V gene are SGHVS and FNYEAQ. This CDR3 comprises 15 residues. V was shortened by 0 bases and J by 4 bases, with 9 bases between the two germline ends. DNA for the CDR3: TGTGCCAGCAGCTTAGCGGGATCTAGCACCGGGGAGCTGTTTTTT. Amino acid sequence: CASSLAGSSTGELFF.

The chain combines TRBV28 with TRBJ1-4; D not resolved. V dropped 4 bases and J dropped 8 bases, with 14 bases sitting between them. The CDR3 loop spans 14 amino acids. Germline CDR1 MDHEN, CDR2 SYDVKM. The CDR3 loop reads CASSSPGSREKLFF. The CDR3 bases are TGTGCCAGCAGTTCGCCGGGGAGTAGGGAAAAACTGTTTTTT.